This TCR beta chain was retrieved from a study of shared clonotypes between healthy human individuals. Notes on the study in general: Deeper or shallower sequencing was expected to change how clonotypes are shared among donors.

CDR1 is SEHNR, CDR2 FQNEAQ, per germline (reference sequence). This CDR3 spans 12 amino acids. Trimming cost V 6 bases and J 3 bases, with 8 bases left between them. On this clone: Antigen specificity is unknown.

The data were produced by immunoSEQ multiplex PCR, yet TCRdb's version contains in-frame clones alone and is incomplete. This sample has about 2.1 million clones, with about 94% found just once. Naive CD8 cells lacked CD45RO, underwent positive selection for CCR7 and left out terminally differentiated effector memory CD45RA+ cells. The sample was naive CD8+ T cells from PBMCs. This chain connects TRBV7-9 to TRBJ2-5; unclear D gene. The TCR comes from a man aged 18 to 35 in good health. Some clones in this sample may be carry-over from other donors' samples. In DNA, the CDR3 is TGTGCCAGCAGTTGGTTAGAAGAGACCCAGTACTTC. Translated, it gives CASSWLEETQYF.